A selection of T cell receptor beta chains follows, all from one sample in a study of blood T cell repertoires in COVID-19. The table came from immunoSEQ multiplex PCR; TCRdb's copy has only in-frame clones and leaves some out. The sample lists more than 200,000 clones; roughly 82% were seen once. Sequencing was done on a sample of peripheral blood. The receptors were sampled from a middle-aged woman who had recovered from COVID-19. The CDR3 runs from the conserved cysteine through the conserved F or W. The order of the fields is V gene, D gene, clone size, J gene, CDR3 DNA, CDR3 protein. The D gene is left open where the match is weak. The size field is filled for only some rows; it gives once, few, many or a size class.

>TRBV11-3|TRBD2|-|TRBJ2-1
TGTGCCAGCAGCTTTACACTAGCGGGGATTATCTCCTACAATGAGCAGTTCTTC
CASSFTLAGIISYNEQFF
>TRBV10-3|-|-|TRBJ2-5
TGTGCCACCAGGGACTGGGAAGAGACCCAGTACTTC
CATRDWEETQYF
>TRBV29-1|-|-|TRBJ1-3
TGCAGCGTTGAAGTGGGAGCTAGAAACACCATATATTTT
CSVEVGARNTIYF
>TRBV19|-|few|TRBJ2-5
TGTGCCAGTAGTATCCGCAGGGGAGCGGAGACCCAGTACTTC
CASSIRRGAETQYF
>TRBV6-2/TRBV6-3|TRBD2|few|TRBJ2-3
TGTGCCAGCAGTTACACTAGCGGGGGCCTAACAAATACGCAGTATTTT
CASSYTSGGLTNTQYF
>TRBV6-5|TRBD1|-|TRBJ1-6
TGTGCCACGCATCGGACAGGGGATAATTCACCCCTCCACTTT
CATHRTGDNSPLHF
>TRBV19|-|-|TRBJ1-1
TGTGCCAGTAGTTTTTTAAGCGGGGACACTGAAGCTTTCTTT
CASSFLSGDTEAFF
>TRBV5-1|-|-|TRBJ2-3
TGCGCCAGCTCGTTGGGGGGACCGAGCACAGATACGCAGTATTTT
CASSLGGPSTDTQYF
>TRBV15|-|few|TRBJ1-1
TGTGCCACCAGCAGAGATTGGCGGATCGAGGTAAAAGCTTTCTTT
CATSRDWRIEVKAFF
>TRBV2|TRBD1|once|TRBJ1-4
TGTGCCAGCAAGAAACAGGGGTTAACTGGTGGAGATGAAAAACTGTTTTTT
CASKKQGLTGGDEKLFF
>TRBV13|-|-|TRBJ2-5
TGTGCCAGCAGCCCGACCTTCGGGGAGGAAGAGACCCAGTACTTC
CASSPTFGEEETQYF
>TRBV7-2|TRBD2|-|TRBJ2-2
TGTGCCATTGGGATGACTAGCGGGGGGTTTAACACCGGGGAGCTGTTTTTT
CAIGMTSGGFNTGELFF
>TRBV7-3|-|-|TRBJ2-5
TGTGCCAGCAGCTTAGGGGGGGACAGGAGCAAGACCCAGTACTTC
CASSLGGDRSKTQYF
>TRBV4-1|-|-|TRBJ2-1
TGCGCCAGCAGCCAAGATTTGGAAAGGGACACTGCCTACAATGAGCAGTTCTTC
CASSQDLERDTAYNEQFF
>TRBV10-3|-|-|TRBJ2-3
TGTGCCATCAGTGAACAGGGCTCCCCAGATACGCAGTATTTT
CAISEQGSPDTQYF